This TCR beta chain emerged from a study of identical twins. This clonotype was observed a handful of times. Each CDR3 protein is one row after TCRdb ran MiXCR on the 5' RACE reads. Altogether 400,000 to 550,000 distinct CDR3 sequences are present, roughly 21% being singletons, with the ten largest covering about 0.99%. These data were also filed under a second study, of T cells expressing NK-cell markers.

The receptor's source is a woman aged 18 to 35 in good health. Sequences were obtained from CD4+ T cells sorted from blood.

CDR3 amino acids: CSARPPMAGGQETQYF. The CDR3 bases are TGCAGTGCAAGACCCCCCATGGCAGGGGGCCAAGAGACCCAGTACTTC. This chain joins TRBV20-1 and TRBJ2-5, with TRBD1 matching over 7 bases. Germline lookup yields CDR1 DFQATT and CDR2 SNEGSKA (reference sequence). The V and J ends lost 6 bases and 1 base, in that order; junction bases with no gene match: 14. The CDR3 is 16 amino acids.